This T cell receptor (beta chain) was recorded in a study of T cells in Graves' hyperthyroidism and ophthalmopathy (dated by TCRdb to the late 2010s). Turning to the overall study: To identify distinguishing TCR V-J signatures, a discovery cohort of 95 to 100 patients was used, comprising under 45 with Graves' ophthalmopathy and approximately 58 with stable Graves' hyperthyroidism. Whether ophthalmopathy could be predicted prospectively was tested in an independent validation cohort made up of 18 to 20 hyperthyroidism patients plus 17 patients who later progressed to ophthalmopathy. For training and testing, the 100 or so patients in the discovery cohort were randomly divided in a 7:3 ratio. The study also compared thyroid tissue and blood T-cell repertoires from five or six Graves' hyperthyroidism patients. After sampling, hyperthyroidism patients received methimazole starting at 30 mg daily, and ophthalmopathy patients received high-dose intravenous methylprednisolone. According to the paper, TCR Vbeta CDR3 sequencing was carried out on more than 120 peripheral blood samples, which came from about 45 ophthalmopathy, under 85 hyperthyroidism and roughly 17 progressor patients.

A note on this clonotype: The specificity of this receptor is unknown. There are no base qualities to consult, and no much larger clone falls within one base.

The TCR beta CDR3 regions were amplified from RNA transcripts. For the first round of RT-PCR on the TCR CDR3, the HTBI primer set was used together with the Qiagen OneStep RT-PCR kit. A second multiplex PCR round built the libraries, followed by size selection and purification. The libraries were sequenced on an Illumina HiSeq2000 using paired-end 100 bp reads. On the study's bioinformatics: SOAPnuke was used to process the raw data, with reads discarded if the reads contained adapters or uncalled bases, had a mean Phred below 15, or lacked an exact constant-primer or identifier match. High-quality paired reads were merged using COPE v1.2.5, and each unique nucleotide sequence was defined as a clonotype. MiTCR v1.1 was used to align clonotypes to the IMGT TRBV, TRBD and TRBJ reference segments. The analysis was restricted to V-J combinations with a frequency above 0.0001, which together covered 99.2% of the repertoires. The TCS score was defined as F50 (clonal expansion) divided by E x V (chaos), with BLOSUM62-based TCRdist calculated between CDR3 peptides within each V-J. Welch's t-statistics and random forest reduced roughly 540 V-J features to 13, which were used in a naive Bayes classifier (R e1071). The Morisita-Horn index was used to measure how similar the thyroid and blood repertoires were. TCRdb trimmed the raw reads at Q25, called clones with MiXCR and kept productive beta chains. Records with the same CDR3 protein are collapsed into one entry carrying the most frequent genes and DNA. The V and J calls follow TCRdb's processing rather than the paper's. In this sample the table shows 500,000 to 600,000 distinct CDR3 sequences, approximately 44% of which occur a single time. Around a fifth of the sample belongs to the ten largest clones.

As encoded in the germline V gene, CDR1 is SQVTM while CDR2 is ANQGSEA. The CDR3, cysteine through phenylalanine, is 11 amino acids long. Only CDR3 DNA remains: 33 bases, in frame from the first base. The V end loses 8 bases and the J end loses 6 bases, and a stretch of 13 bases separates them. Any patient with an uncontrolled infection, another autoimmune disease, pregnancy or lactation was excluded. Clinical symptoms, serum thyroxine and TRAb, thyroid ultrasound, and orbital computed tomography formed the basis for the diagnoses. Trizol reagent was used to extract total RNA, and RNA quality was then checked on an Agilent 2100 Bioanalyzer. Study-wide conclusions, independent of this receptor: In validation, progression to ophthalmopathy was predicted by the model with about 70% sensitivity and 72% to 80% specificity, a median of around 5.9 months before onset. In cross-validation, a model built on a 13 V-J signature told ophthalmopathy apart from stable hyperthyroidism with 85% to 90% sensitivity and roughly 82% specificity, and in testing the same model reached 80%/75%. No statistical method was used to set the sample size in advance, and investigators knew the group allocation. Most expanded thyroid clonotypes (frequency above 0.001) were also found in blood, which suggests that blood repertoires may mirror thyroid immune responses.

The receptor's source is an adult woman with Graves' disease, either hyperthyroidism or ophthalmopathy (not recorded which). The rearrangement joined TRBV29-1 to TRBJ1-2, with the D gene not confidently named. Sequenced sample: peripheral blood or thyroid tissue (not recorded which). The CDR3 loop reads CSFSTNDGYTF. The sequenced DNA is TGCAGCTTTAGTACCAACGATGGCTACACCTTC.